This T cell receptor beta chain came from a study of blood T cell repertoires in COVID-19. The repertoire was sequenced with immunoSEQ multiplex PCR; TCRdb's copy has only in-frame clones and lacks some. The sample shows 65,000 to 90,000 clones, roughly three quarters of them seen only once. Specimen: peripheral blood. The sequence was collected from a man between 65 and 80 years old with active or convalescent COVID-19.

This CDR3 reads CASSLDPRDTQYF. CDR3 sequence (DNA): TGTGCCAGCAGCTTAGATCCGAGGGATACGCAGTATTTT. V gene TRBV11-2 combines with J gene TRBJ2-3; D gene ambiguous. Trimming removed 0 bases from V and 6 bases from J, with 7 bases in between. CDR3 length: 13 residues. Germline CDR1 SGHAT, CDR2 FQNNGV.